The clone carrying this T cell receptor (beta chain) was observed a single time. The CDR3 is 17 residues long. Unmatched junction bases numbered 13, after V lost 4 bases and J lost 6 bases. CDR1 is LGHNA, CDR2 YSLEER, per germline. Original processing methods: Scientists estimated how many nucleated cells there were by amplifying reference gene primers. Data came from immunoSEQ multiplex PCR; TCRdb stores just in-frame clones and leaves some out. V, J and clone size reflect that table, while D and trimming were determined from the DNA. The data hold about 200,000 clones, with 70% to 90% observed a single time. This sample was included in a study of blood T cell repertoires in COVID-19. Study context: Both acute and convalescent COVID-19 samples were obtained from the United States, Italy and Spain. From T cells, B-cell-depleted T cells, or PBMCs came the material, which was cDNA or gDNA.

The TCR sequence derives from a woman older than 75 with acute or convalescent COVID-19. The sequenced sample consisted of peripheral blood. This sequence joins TRBV4-3 and TRBJ2-1; 9 bases line up with TRBD2. CDR3 in amino acids: CASSPPPAGGPVNEQFF. The CDR3 nucleotides are TGCGCCAGCAGCCCACCCCCTGCGGGGGGGCCGGTCAATGAGCAGTTCTTC.